This T cell receptor beta chain stems from a study of blood T cells in healthy people across ages. Between the trimmed V and J ends, which lost 1 base and 4 bases, there was a span of 13 bases. CDR1 and CDR2 from the germline V gene are SEHNR and FQNEAQ (reference sequence). This CDR3 region has 15 residues. It was with a sample-barcoded 5' primer and a J-beta primer mix that a second PCR of roughly 7 to 12 cycles was run. TCRdb re-derived calls from the 5' RACE reads in MiXCR, one entry per CDR3 protein. Here the sample spans about 1,400,000 distinct CDR3 sequences, approximately 40% being singletons.

Sequencing input: blood. This clonotype was obtained from a woman aged 18 to 35 in good health. The gene calls are TRBV7-9 and TRBJ1-2, with D tentatively TRBD1 (6 bases). This CDR3 reads CASSLEPGAGYGYTF. As DNA, the CDR3 is TGTGCCAGCAGCTTAGAACCGGGGGCTGGCTATGGCTACACCTTC.